Each of the 30 T cell receptor beta chains below was sequenced from the same sample in a study of cytomegalovirus exposure and HLA in healthy donors. A multiplex PCR was run with 60 Vbeta primers and 13 Jbeta primers. TCRdb keeps only in-frame clones here, not all; method: immunoSEQ multiplex PCR. This table has about 160,000 clones, around 81% appearing once. What was sequenced was PBMCs. These receptor sequences come from a woman aged 45-60 years in good health and CMV-seronegative.

This clone was seen once. This chain links TRBV6-1 with TRBJ1-2, with a tentative D call TRBD1 (5 bases). The CDR3 is 13 amino acids. V lost 5 bases to trimming and J lost 8 bases, with 15 bases between them. CDR1 is MNHNS, CDR2 SASEGT, per germline. The CDR3 loop reads CASSPDVRGGYTF. The CDR3 bases are TGTGCCAGCAGTCCCGATGTCCGGGGGGGCTACACCTTC.

This chain links TRBV28 with TRBJ2-1; 7 bases match TRBD2. Germline loops: CDR1 MDHEN, CDR2 SYDVKM. V shed 6 bases and J 3 bases; nucleotides not matched to a gene: 5. CDR3 length: 14 residues. The CDR3 protein is CASRTSLGYNEQFF. As DNA, the CDR3 is TGTGCCAGCAGGACTAGCTTGGGCTACAATGAGCAGTTCTTC.

In this sample, this clone turned up a few times. This rearrangement joins TRBV19 to TRBJ1-1, with D hard to call. The CDR3 consists of 12 residues. Germline-derived CDR1 and CDR2 are LNHDA and SQIVND (reference sequence). Deletions cut 3 bases from V and 5 bases from J, with 7 bases between. DNA of the CDR3: TGTGCCAGTAGTATGAGGGTAACTGAAGCTTTCTTT. It is translated as CASSMRVTEAFF.

This clone was seen a handful of times. The chain uses TRBV7-9 and TRBJ2-1, with 9 bases lining up with TRBD2. CDR1 is SEHNR and CDR2 is FQNEAQ in the germline V gene (reference sequence). V gave up 5 bases and J gave up 7 bases; unmatched junction bases: 9. The CDR3 covers 15 residues. The CDR3 coding sequence is TGTGCCAGCAGCCTCTGGGGCGGGGGGGGAAATGAGCAGTTCTTC. It is translated as CASSLWGGGGNEQFF.

This sequence joins TRBV6-1 and TRBJ2-1, with 8 positions matching TRBD2. Germline V lookup: CDR1 MNHNS, CDR2 SASEGT. The CDR3 runs 12 residues. V lost 5 bases and J lost 13; bases outside the gene matches: 7. Written as DNA, the CDR3 is TGTGCCAGCAGTCGATCGGGACTAGTCCAGTTCTTC. The encoded protein is CASSRSGLVQFF.

V usage is TRBV2 and J usage is TRBJ2-2, with 12 positions matching TRBD2. The germline V gene has CDR1 SNHLY and CDR2 FYNNEI. The CDR3 is 16 residues long. The ends lost 3 bases at V and 7 bases at J; junction bases unmatched: 6. CDR3 in DNA: TGTGCCAGCAGTGACCCTAGCGGGAGGGCCGACGGGGAGCTGTTTTTT. Translated, it gives CASSDPSGRADGELFF. The full variable domain, in which reference TRBV2 and TRBJ2-2 provide the parts outside the CDR3, is EPEVTQTPSHQVTQMGQEVILRCVPISNHLYFYWYRQILGQKVEFLVSFYNNEISEKSEIFDDQFSVERPDGSNFTLKIRSTKLEDSAMYFCASSDPSGRADGELFFGEGSRLTVL.

This clone was counted only a few times. The chain couples TRBV10-3 to TRBJ1-2, with no clear D. This CDR3 region has 12 residues. The V and J ends lost 7 bases and 5 bases respectively, with 11 bases between them. Per the germline V gene, CDR1 is ENHRY and CDR2 is SYGVKD. The CDR3 DNA follows: TGTGCCATCATGAACAGCCAATATGGCTACACCTTC. Its protein is CAIMNSQYGYTF.

J is TRBJ2-1 and V is TRBV7-2; 10 bases map to TRBD2. The CDR3 length is 15 residues. CDR1 is SGHTA, CDR2 FQGNSA, per germline. J was trimmed by 4 bases and V by 2 bases; bases with no gene match: 2. The CDR3 sequence is CASSLLAGVYNEQFF. CDR3 nucleotide sequence: TGTGCCAGCAGCTTACTAGCGGGAGTTTACAATGAGCAGTTCTTC.

This chain uses TRBV4-2 with TRBJ1-4; no clear D. This CDR3 spans 16 amino acids. The V gene's germline CDR1 is LGHNA and CDR2 YNFKEQ. Between the trimmed V and J ends, which lost 2 bases and 10 bases, there was a span of 20 bases. The CDR3 loop reads CASSQPPGPFPRKLFF. The CDR3 DNA is TGTGCCAGCAGCCAACCCCCGGGTCCCTTTCCTCGAAAACTGTTTTTT.

The gene calls are TRBV10-3 and TRBJ1-4, with TRBD1 matching over 10 bases. Trimming removed 2 bases from V and 9 bases from J; junction bases left unmatched: 9. The CDR3 is 16 amino acids. CDR1 and CDR2 from the germline V gene are ENHRY and SYGVKD. CDR3 nucleotides: TGTGCCATCAGTGAGACAGCCGGGACAGGGGTCCAAAAACTGTTTTTT. This translates into CAISETAGTGVQKLFF.

The V call is TRBV7-7, the J call TRBJ2-5; 10 bases fit TRBD2. Germline V gene data show CDR1 as SSHAT and CDR2 as FNYEAQ (reference sequence). The CDR3 is 16 amino acids. Trimming at V came to 1 base and at J to 2 bases, leaving 4 bases not matched to a gene. CDR3 in DNA: TGTGCCAGCAGCTTAGGCCTAGCGGGGGCGCAAGAGACCCAGTACTTC. Protein: CASSLGLAGAQETQYF. Full variable domain (outside the CDR3, taken from reference TRBV7-7 and TRBJ2-5): GAGVSQSPRYKVTKRGQDVTLRCDPISSHATLYWYQQALGQGPEFLTYFNYEAQPDKSGLPSDRFSAERPEGSISTLTIQRTEQRDSAMYRCASSLGLAGAQETQYFGPGTRLLVL.

The V call is TRBV5-1, the J call TRBJ2-5; TRBD2 aligns across 15 bases. Trimming cost V 5 bases and J 2 bases; bases outside gene matches: 13. CDR1 is SGHRS, CDR2 YFSETQ, per germline. The CDR3 covers 19 residues. The CDR3 sequence is CASSPGLAGGLTGQETQYF. The CDR3 nucleotides read TGCGCCAGCAGTCCGGGACTAGCGGGGGGCCTTACCGGGCAAGAGACCCAGTACTTC.

This chain joins TRBV7-9 and TRBJ1-2; D might be TRBD1 (5 bases). Trimming stripped 5 bases from V and 1 base from J, with 17 bases between. The CDR3 is 16 amino acids. Germline CDR1 SEHNR, CDR2 FQNEAQ (reference sequence). CDR3 residues: CASSRTGSLLNYGYTF. For the CDR3, the DNA is TGTGCCAGCAGCCGTACAGGAAGCCTTCTTAACTATGGCTACACCTTC.

This chain links TRBV7-6 with TRBJ1-4; D unresolved. Germline V gives CDR1 SGHVS, CDR2 FNYEAQ. This CDR3 has 18 amino acids. V was cut by 2 bases and J by 4 bases, with 20 bases left in between. Written as DNA, the CDR3 is TGTGCCAGCAGCTTACGGTCCGCGGGATTTACGGGTAATGAAAAACTGTTTTTT. Protein product: CASSLRSAGFTGNEKLFF.

The V call is TRBV7-6, the J call TRBJ2-7; 12 positions agree with TRBD2. The germline V gene encodes CDR1 SGHVS and CDR2 FNYEAQ. The ends lost 5 bases at V and 4 bases at J; junction bases unmatched: 9. The CDR3 is 16 residues long. CDR3 loop: CASSQGLAGPEYEQYF. The CDR3 coding sequence is TGTGCCAGCAGCCAAGGACTAGCGGGACCGGAGTACGAGCAGTACTTC.

V gene TRBV7-2 combines with J gene TRBJ2-5, with D possibly TRBD2 on 6 matching bases. Trimming shortened V by 6 bases and J by 5 bases, and 13 bases separated the two germline ends. The CDR3 sequence is 13 residues long. Per the germline V gene, CDR1 is SGHTA and CDR2 is FQGNSA. CDR3 in amino acids: CASRRRDSETQYF. CDR3 nucleotides: TGTGCCAGCAGGCGACGGGACTCCGAGACCCAGTACTTC.

The V and J genes are TRBV2 and TRBJ2-3; D remains ambiguous. V was shortened by 10 bases and J by 2 bases, with 19 bases between the two germline ends. The CDR3 is 15 amino acids. Germline CDR1 SNHLY, CDR2 FYNNEI. The CDR3 sequence: CATPLRERVTDTQYF. The CDR3 nucleotides are TGTGCCACCCCGCTGAGAGAAAGAGTCACAGATACGCAGTATTTT. The full variable domain, with the rest looked up from reference TRBV2 and TRBJ2-3, is EPEVTQTPSHQVTQMGQEVILRCVPISNHLYFYWYRQILGQKVEFLVSFYNNEISEKSEIFDDQFSVERPDGSNFTLKIRSTKLEDSAMYFCATPLRERVTDTQYFGPGTRLTVL.

The chain uses TRBV5-1 and TRBJ2-3, with 12 nucleotides matching TRBD1. The trim removed 2 bases at V and 2 bases at J, leaving 3 bases unmatched. The germline CDR1 and CDR2 sequences are SGHRS and YFSETQ. This CDR3 is 16 amino acids long. CDR3 amino acids: CASSLLGQGATDTQYF. In nucleotides, the CDR3 is TGCGCCAGCAGCTTATTGGGACAGGGGGCCACAGATACGCAGTATTTT.

The gene calls are TRBV5-1 and TRBJ2-1; 7 bases agree with TRBD1. The germline V gene encodes CDR1 SGHRS and CDR2 YFSETQ. This CDR3 has 15 amino acids. Unmatched junction bases numbered 6, after V lost 3 bases and J lost 3 bases. The CDR3 DNA reads as TGCGCCAGCAGCTCCGTAGGGACAGTCTACAATGAGCAGTTCTTC. Protein product: CASSSVGTVYNEQFF. The variable domain in full, completed from reference TRBV5-1 and TRBJ2-1, reads KAGVTQTPRYLIKTRGQQVTLSCSPISGHRSVSWYQQTPGQGLQFLFEYFSETQRNKGNFPGRFSGRQFSNSRSEMNVSTLELGDSALYLCASSSVGTVYNEQFFGPGTRLTVL.

The rearrangement joins TRBV27 to TRBJ1-5, with D perhaps TRBD1 (6 bases). Trimming left V 4 bases short and J 2 bases short, with 6 bases between. CDR3 length: 13 residues. In germline, CDR1 is MNHEY, CDR2 SMNVEV (reference sequence). In DNA form, the CDR3 reads TGTGCCAGCAGTTCAGGGGGCAATCAGCCCCAGCATTTT. Protein sequence: CASSSGGNQPQHF.

The chain has TRBV4-2 and TRBJ2-5; TRBD2 aligns across 10 bases. Germline V gene lookup returns CDR1 LGHNA and CDR2 YNFKEQ. Losses at the gene ends were 4 bases for V and 7 bases for J; bases not matched to a gene: 6. This CDR3 region has 14 residues. The CDR3 DNA follows: TGTGCCAGCAGCCCTAGCGGGGGTGCGTGGACCCAGTACTTC. Its translation is CASSPSGGAWTQYF.

The rearrangement uses TRBV6-1 and TRBJ2-1, with a tentative D call TRBD1 (6 bases). Per the germline V gene, CDR1 is MNHNS and CDR2 is SASEGT. The CDR3 contains 15 residues. Trimming left V 6 bases short and J 0 bases short, with 12 bases between. In DNA, the CDR3 is TGTGCCAGCAGGATTGGACAGTCCTCCTACAATGAGCAGTTCTTC. Its translation is CASRIGQSSYNEQFF.

This sequence joins TRBV5-4 and TRBJ2-1; D may be TRBD1 (5 bases). The CDR3 sequence is 14 residues long. Trimming removed 4 bases from V and 8 bases from J, with 16 bases in between. CDR1 is SGHNT and CDR2 is YYREEE in the germline V gene (reference sequence). The CDR3 is CASSVIEWGDEQFF. The CDR3 nucleotides are TGTGCCAGCAGCGTAATTGAGTGGGGCGATGAGCAGTTCTTC.

The chain uses TRBV11-1 and TRBJ2-5; weak D call: TRBD2 (6 bases). Looked up from germline, CDR1 is SGHAT and CDR2 is FQDESV (reference sequence). CDR3 length: 16 residues. V lost 5 bases and J lost 5, with 21 bases in between. The CDR3 coding sequence is TGTGCCAGCAGCCCGCAGCCGGGGACTCCAGGGGAGACCCAGTACTTC. Amino acid sequence: CASSPQPGTPGETQYF. The variable domain in full, completed from reference TRBV11-1 and TRBJ2-5, reads EAEVAQSPRYKITEKSQAVAFWCDPISGHATLYWYRQILGQGPELLVQFQDESVVDDSQLPKDRFSAERLKGVDSTLKIQPAELGDSAMYLCASSPQPGTPGETQYFGPGTRLLVL.

J is TRBJ1-3 and V is TRBV11-2; TRBD1 is a possible D gene (5 bases). CDR3 length: 15 residues. The germline V gene encodes CDR1 SGHAT and CDR2 FQNNGV. Trimming cost V 4 bases and J 1 base, with 11 bases left between them. The CDR3 sequence is CASSSGQVSGNTIYF. CDR3 bases: TGTGCCAGCAGCTCTGGACAAGTATCTGGAAACACCATATATTTT.

V usage is TRBV7-3 and J usage is TRBJ2-3, with 7 bases that match TRBD1. Trimming at V came to 4 bases and at J to 2 bases, leaving 6 bases not matched to a gene. The germline V gene has CDR1 SGHTA and CDR2 FQGTGA. The CDR3 covers 15 residues. CDR3 bases: TGTGCCAGCAGCTACACAGGGGTCGACACAGATACGCAGTATTTT. It codes for CASSYTGVDTDTQYF.

The gene calls are TRBV2 and TRBJ2-5; a possible D gene is TRBD1 (5 bases). The V end was cut by 6 bases, the J end by 4 bases, with 12 bases between. The CDR3 contains 13 residues. Germline CDR1 SNHLY, CDR2 FYNNEI. CDR3 DNA: TGTGCCAGCAGCCCGGACATAACAGAGACCCAGTACTTC. Translating gives CASSPDITETQYF.

The chain recombines TRBV2 with TRBJ1-5, with D perhaps matching TRBD1 (6 bases). Germline loops: CDR1 SNHLY, CDR2 FYNNEI. The CDR3 spans 15 residues. V was shortened by 2 bases and J by 4 bases, with 12 bases between the two germline ends. The CDR3 nucleotides are TGTGCCAGCAGTGAAAGGGGGGGGGAAAATCAGCCCCAGCATTTT. Translating gives CASSERGGENQPQHF.

The genes are TRBV6-5 and TRBJ2-1; D not certain. The CDR3 covers 15 residues. V was cut by 2 bases and J by 6 bases, with 14 bases left in between. CDR1 is MNHEY and CDR2 is SVGAGI in the germline V gene. The CDR3 DNA reads as TGTGCCAGCAGTTACACCCTATCCTCAGGCAATGAGCAGTTCTTC. Its protein product is CASSYTLSSGNEQFF.

J is TRBJ1-5 and V is TRBV27; D is undetermined. There are 14 residues in the CDR3. V was cut by 3 bases and J by 9 bases, with 15 bases left in between. Germline V gene sequence: CDR1 MNHEY, CDR2 SMNVEV (reference sequence). The CDR3: CASSLGGSQWPQHF. In DNA form, the CDR3 reads TGTGCCAGCAGTTTGGGCGGGTCTCAATGGCCCCAGCATTTT.